This TCR beta chain was found in a study of control samples from healthy donors and cancer patients. Looked up from germline, CDR1 is PRHDT and CDR2 is FYEKMQ (reference sequence). The CDR3 length is 19 residues. V gave up 1 base and J gave up 0 bases, with 16 bases separating them. Data came from immunoSEQ multiplex PCR; TCRdb stores just in-frame clones and leaves some out. The table records approximately 100,000 clones, roughly 89% of them present only once. The J gene is TRBJ1-6, the V gene TRBV13; no firm D call. The clonotype comes from a human donor in good health. The donor label of this sample is uncertain. Sample: blood. The CDR3 is CASSLDRTRASSYNSPLHF. In DNA, the CDR3 is TGTGCCAGCAGCTTAGATAGGACTAGAGCGAGCTCCTATAATTCACCCCTCCACTTT.